The 8 T cell receptor beta chains below were found in one sample sequenced in a study of technical replicates of blood from a few donors (dated 2017 in TCRdb). Library preparation was by the immunoSEQ multiplex PCR assay. TCRdb carries this immuneACCESS record with in-frame sequences only. Its versions omit some clonotypes, under half of them owing to an unresolved V gene in the studies checked, with the rest unexplained. In all, the sample holds approximately 82,000 clones, and around 96% of those were seen once. Approximately 0.4% of the sample is in the top ten clones. Sequenced: T cells isolated from PBMCs. The receptors derive from a human donor in good health.

This rearrangement joins TRBV4-1 to TRBJ1-4, with unresolved D. The germline V gene has CDR1 MGHRA and CDR2 YSYEKL. Trimming cost V 4 bases and J 7 bases, with 10 bases left between them. The CDR3 totals 13 residues. The CDR3 bases are TGCGCCAGCAGCCGAGGGAGGGCTGAAAAACTGTTTTTT. Protein product: CASSRGRAEKLFF.

The V and J genes are TRBV6-5 and TRBJ2-7; D gene ambiguous. Trimming removed 6 bases from V and 5 bases from J, with 20 bases in between. Germline CDR1 reads MNHEY; CDR2 reads SVGAGI. The CDR3 totals 15 residues. The CDR3 here is CASSSFRPTDNEQYF. Written as DNA, the CDR3 is TGTGCCAGCAGCTCCTTCCGGCCCACAGACAACGAGCAGTACTTC.

V usage is TRBV19 and J usage is TRBJ2-2, with 7 bases lining up with TRBD1. J gave up 7 bases and V 5 bases, and 4 bases lay outside the gene matches. There are 13 residues in the CDR3. Germline CDR1 is LNHDA and CDR2 is SQIVND (reference sequence). CDR3 region: CASSPGQRGELFF. CDR3 bases: TGTGCCAGTAGTCCGGGACAGCGCGGGGAGCTGTTTTTT. Combining the CDR3 with reference TRBV19 and TRBJ2-2 gives the whole variable domain DGGITQSPKYLFRKEGQNVTLSCEQNLNHDAMYWYRQDPGQGLRLIYYSQIVNDFQKGDIAEGYSVSREKKESFPLTVTSAQKNPTAFYLCASSPGQRGELFFGEGSRLTVL.

The rearrangement joins TRBV11-3 to TRBJ1-1; maybe TRBD1 (6 bases). CDR1 SGHNT and CDR2 YENEEA come from the germline V gene. CDR3 length: 13 residues. Trimming cost V 5 bases and J 1 base, with 8 bases left between them. The CDR3 spells CASSGRGNTEAFF. In nucleotides, the CDR3 is TGTGCCAGCAGCGGCAGGGGGAACACTGAAGCTTTCTTT.

The chain recombines TRBV4-3 with TRBJ2-7; the D gene is possibly TRBD2 (5 bases). The CDR3 is made up of 15 amino acids. V was cut by 1 base and J by 5 bases, with 15 bases left in between. CDR1 LGHNA and CDR2 YSLEER come from the germline V gene. CDR3 loop: CASSQVSGLANEQYF. The CDR3, as DNA: TGCGCCAGCAGCCAAGTCAGCGGCCTAGCCAACGAGCAGTACTTC.

The V and J genes are TRBV7-3 and TRBJ1-2, with 9 bases fitting TRBD1. Germline V gene sequence: CDR1 SGHTA, CDR2 FQGTGA. Trimming removed 4 bases from V and 8 bases from J; junction bases left unmatched: 11. This CDR3 is built from 15 residues. The CDR3 region is CASSSVGQGAGGYTF. The CDR3 DNA reads as TGTGCCAGCAGCTCCGTGGGACAGGGTGCAGGGGGCTACACCTTC.

This sequence joins TRBV7-3 and TRBJ2-5; D possibly corresponds to TRBD1 (6 bases). Germline assignment: CDR1 SGHTA and CDR2 FQGTGA. With 1 base removed from V and 5 bases from J, the gap between germline ends came to 11 bases. This CDR3 has 14 amino acids. The chain's CDR3 is CASSLKGQGETQYF. The CDR3 DNA reads TGTGCCAGCAGCTTAAAAGGTCAGGGGGAGACCCAGTACTTC.

The chain employs TRBV16 and TRBJ2-1; maybe TRBD2 (6 bases). The CDR3 is 14 amino acids. The germline V gene encodes CDR1 KGHSY and CDR2 FQNENV. The V end was cut by 4 bases, the J end by 7 bases, with 14 bases between. The CDR3, as DNA: TGTGCCAGCAGCCCCGGGACTGAAGATAATGAGCAGTTCTTC. Amino acid sequence: CASSPGTEDNEQFF.